Shown below are 15 T cell receptor beta chains from a single sample sequenced in a study of vaccination and CD4 T cells after COVID-19. Time point described: late sampling 161 to 241 days after vaccination in a few convalescent patients. Treatment given: approximately 9-day PBMC culture with coronavirus spike peptide pools or control peptides (ViraFEST assay). The antigens of these receptors remain unknown. Sequencing of the DNA from cultured CD4+ T cells was carried out with the Oncomine TCR Beta short-read assay. MiXCR, applied by TCRdb to the PCR reads, yields one record per CDR3 protein. The table records tens of thousands of distinct CDR3 sequences, more than 30% of them present only once. The sequenced sample was CD4+ T cells from blood, cultured in vitro, obtained about 7 months after SARS-CoV-2 vaccination. The receptors here all came from a human donor who had recovered from COVID-19.

The chain joins TRBV20-1 to TRBJ2-3; 7 bases are shared with TRBD2. This CDR3 spans 14 amino acids. Germline V gene lookup returns CDR1 DFQATT and CDR2 SNEGSKA (reference sequence). J was trimmed by 1 base and V by 1 base; bases with no gene match: 2. CDR3 sequence: CSARASGGTDTQYF. The DNA for the CDR3 is TGCAGTGCTAGAGCCAGCGGGGGCACAGATACGCAGTATTTT.

This chain uses TRBV24-1 with TRBJ2-1; D gene uncertain. V lost 5 bases, J lost 1 base, and 5 bases lay in between. This CDR3 is built from 13 residues. Looked up from germline, CDR1 is KGHDR and CDR2 is SFDVKD. Here the CDR3 DNA reads TGTGCCACCAGTGCGGTGTCCTACAATGAGCAGTTCTTC. Its translation: CATSAVSYNEQFF.

This clonotype has just a few counts. The chain joins TRBV20-1 to TRBJ2-5; TRBD2 might be the D (5 bases). Germline CDR1 DFQATT, CDR2 SNEGSKA (reference sequence). The CDR3 runs 13 residues. Trimming pared 7 bases from V and 6 bases from J, leaving 18 bases between. CDR3 region: CSVPPGGRQTQYF. For the CDR3, the DNA is TGCAGTGTCCCGCCAGGAGGTCGGCAGACCCAGTACTTC.

This clonotype is judged medium-sized. The CDR3 reads CASSTGPVTEAFF. The CDR3, as DNA: TGTGCCAGCAGTACAGGGCCTGTCACTGAAGCTTTCTTT. The rearrangement links TRBV6-1 to TRBJ1-1, with D maybe TRBD1 (6 bases). CDR1 is MNHNS, CDR2 SASEGT, per germline. V lost 5 bases, J lost 4 bases, and 11 bases lay in between. This CDR3 has 13 residues.

The CDR3 spells CAISDTQNTEAFF. CDR3 nucleotides: TGTGCCATCAGTGACACTCAGAACACTGAAGCTTTCTTT. The J gene is TRBJ1-1, the V gene TRBV10-3; D remains ambiguous. Germline V gene data show CDR1 as ENHRY and CDR2 as SYGVKD. The CDR3 is made up of 13 amino acids. Trimming took off 3 bases at V and 1 base at J, with 6 bases between the two ends.

The rearrangement links TRBV6-1 to TRBJ2-7; 8 bases are a match to TRBD2. Germline V gene sequence: CDR1 MNHNS, CDR2 SASEGT. Unmatched junction bases numbered 11, after V lost 8 bases and J lost 2 bases. CDR3 length equals 15 residues. The CDR3 is CASSRLTSGAYEQYF. The CDR3 coding sequence is TGTGCCAGCTCTCGTCTTACTAGCGGAGCCTACGAGCAGTACTTC.

V is TRBV14 and J is TRBJ2-7; D possibly uses TRBD1 or TRBD2 (6 bases each). The length of the CDR3 is 16 residues. In germline, CDR1 is SGHDN, CDR2 FVKESK. V lost 5 bases, J lost 6 bases, and 23 bases lay in between. The CDR3 loop reads CASSYIRSEGGREQYF. In DNA form, the CDR3 reads TGTGCCAGCAGCTATATTCGGTCAGAGGGGGGCCGCGAGCAGTACTTC.

This chain connects TRBV27 to TRBJ2-2, with D uncertain. V lost 5 bases and J lost 4, with 23 bases in between. From germline, CDR1 is MNHEY and CDR2 SMNVEV (reference sequence). This CDR3 has 18 residues. CDR3 nucleotide sequence: TGTGCCAGCAGTCCCACCCAACGGACGAATTGGCGCACCGGGGAGCTGTTTTTT. This sequence encodes CASSPTQRTNWRTGELFF.

CDR3 DNA sequence: TGTGCCAGCAGTCATCTTACTAGCGGGGGGCTCCAAGAGACCCAGTACTTC. Its protein is CASSHLTSGGLQETQYF. The chain carries TRBV2 and TRBJ2-5; 12 nucleotides align to TRBD2. Germline trimming cut 5 bases from V and 1 base from J; bases unmatched to any gene: 8. The germline gives CDR1 SNHLY, CDR2 FYNNEI. The CDR3 is 17 residues long.

V is TRBV7-8 and J is TRBJ2-2; 8 bases are shared with TRBD1. The V and J ends lost 5 bases and 4 bases, in that order; junction bases with no gene match: 6. CDR3 length equals 15 residues. Germline V CDR1 and CDR2: SGHVS, FQNEAQ. CDR3 nucleotides: TGTGCCAGCAGCCAGACGGGACAGGCCACCGGGGAGCTGTTTTTT. As protein: CASSQTGQATGELFF. Together with reference TRBV7-8 and TRBJ2-2, the CDR3 gives the full variable domain: GAGVSQSPRYKVAKRGQDVALRCDPISGHVSLFWYQQALGQGPEFLTYFQNEAQLDKSGLPSDRFFAERPEGSVSTLKIQRTQQEDSAVYLCASSQTGQATGELFFGEGSRLTVL.

This clonotype was counted between two and nine times. The chain carries TRBV20-1 and TRBJ1-6; 10 positions agree with TRBD1. The J segment lost 15 bases and the V segment lost 1 base, leaving 12 bases of the junction unmatched. From germline, CDR1 is DFQATT and CDR2 SNEGSKA (reference sequence). This CDR3 comprises 15 residues. The DNA of the CDR3 is TGCAGTGCTAGAGTCGCGGGACAGGGGCCCCATCTCCTCCACTTT. Translating gives CSARVAGQGPHLLHF.

In this sample, this clonotype turned up a few times. The V and J genes are TRBV6-2 or TRBV6-3 and TRBJ2-7, with D possibly being TRBD2 (5 bases). The CDR3 spans 15 residues. V was cut by 6 bases and J by 4 bases, with 19 bases left in between. CDR1 MNHEY and CDR2 SVGEGT come from the germline V gene. The CDR3 loop reads CASSSRPGELYEQYF. CDR3 DNA sequence: TGTGCCAGCAGCTCACGCCCCGGGGAGCTGTACGAGCAGTACTTC.

This clonotype appeared a few times. The chain recombines TRBV15 with TRBJ1-5; D gene uncertain. V shed 6 bases and J shed 5 bases, with 11 bases lying between them. The CDR3 totals 13 residues. Germline values: CDR1 LNHNV, CDR2 YYDKDF (reference sequence). CDR3 protein: CATSHISYQPQHF. Written as DNA, the CDR3 is TGTGCCACCAGTCACATATCCTATCAGCCCCAGCATTTT. The full variable domain, in which reference TRBV15 and TRBJ1-5 provide the parts outside the CDR3, is DAMVIQNPRYQVTQFGKPVTLSCSQTLNHNVMYWYQQKSSQAPKLLFHYYDKDFNNEADTPDNFQSRRPNTSFCFLDIRSPGLGDTAMYLCATSHISYQPQHFGDGTRLSIL.

This sequence joins TRBV7-3 and TRBJ2-7; the D call may be TRBD1 or TRBD2 (5 bases each). V was trimmed by 1 base and J by 0 bases, leaving 10 bases between them. The CDR3 length is 15 residues. Looked up from germline, CDR1 is SGHTA and CDR2 is FQGTGA. The CDR3 nucleotides are TGTGCCAGCAGCTTAAGGCCGGGACCCTCCTACGAGCAGTACTTC. Its protein product is CASSLRPGPSYEQYF.

The sample holds one count of this clonotype. The chain has TRBV7-9 and TRBJ2-7; D might be TRBD2 (5 bases). The CDR3 is 12 residues long. The germline CDR1 and CDR2 sequences are SEHNR and FQNEAQ (reference sequence). V lost 1 base and J 9 bases, leaving 10 bases between the germline ends. The CDR3, as DNA: TGTGCCAGCAGCTTAGAAGGTGCGGGGCAGTACTTC. Its translation is CASSLEGAGQYF.